This T cell receptor beta chain was identified in a study of T cells in narcolepsy. Study details: Enrolled donors included narcolepsy type 1 or type 2 patients and healthy controls. Findings of the study overall: Blood of same and different patients, but not healthy controls, reportedly held recurring autoreactive clonotypes. Same-patient CSF and blood CD4+ T cell clonotypes included HCRT-specific and TRIB2-specific autoreactive ones.

Judged by abundance, this clone is medium-sized. Its antigen remains unidentified. Using immunoSEQ multiplex PCR, the repertoire was profiled, and TCRdb retains in-frame clones only, with some absent. The repertoire consists of about 10,000 clones, with 70% occurring once and the leading ten covering roughly 20%. Germline V gene data show CDR1 as MGHDK and CDR2 as SYGVNS. The CDR3 contains 16 residues. V was shortened by 2 bases and J by 2 bases, with 12 bases between the two germline ends. This chain connects TRBV25-1 to TRBJ2-2; D might be TRBD1 or TRBD2, each matching 6 bases. The clonotype comes from a human donor with narcolepsy. The material sequenced was CD45RA- memory CD8+ T cells from PBMCs. The chain's CDR3 is CASSEPPGANTGELFF. In DNA, the CDR3 is TGTGCCAGCAGTGAACCGCCGGGGGCTAACACCGGGGAGCTGTTTTTT.